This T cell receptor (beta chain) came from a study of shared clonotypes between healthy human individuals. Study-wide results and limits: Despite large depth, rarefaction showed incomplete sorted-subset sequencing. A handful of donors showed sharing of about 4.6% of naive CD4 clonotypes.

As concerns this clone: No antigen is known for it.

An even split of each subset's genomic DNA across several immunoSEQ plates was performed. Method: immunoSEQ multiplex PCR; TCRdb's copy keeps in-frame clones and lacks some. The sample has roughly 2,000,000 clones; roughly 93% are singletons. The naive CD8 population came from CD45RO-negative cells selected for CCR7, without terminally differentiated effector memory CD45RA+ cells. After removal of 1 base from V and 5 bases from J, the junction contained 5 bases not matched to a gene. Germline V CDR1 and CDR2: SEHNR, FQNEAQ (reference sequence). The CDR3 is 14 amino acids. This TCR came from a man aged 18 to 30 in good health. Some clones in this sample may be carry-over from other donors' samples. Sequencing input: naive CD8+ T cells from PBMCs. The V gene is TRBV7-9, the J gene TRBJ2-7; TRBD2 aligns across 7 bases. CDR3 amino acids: CASSLGWEGHEQYF. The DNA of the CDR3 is TGTGCCAGCAGCTTAGGGTGGGAGGGCCACGAGCAGTACTTC.